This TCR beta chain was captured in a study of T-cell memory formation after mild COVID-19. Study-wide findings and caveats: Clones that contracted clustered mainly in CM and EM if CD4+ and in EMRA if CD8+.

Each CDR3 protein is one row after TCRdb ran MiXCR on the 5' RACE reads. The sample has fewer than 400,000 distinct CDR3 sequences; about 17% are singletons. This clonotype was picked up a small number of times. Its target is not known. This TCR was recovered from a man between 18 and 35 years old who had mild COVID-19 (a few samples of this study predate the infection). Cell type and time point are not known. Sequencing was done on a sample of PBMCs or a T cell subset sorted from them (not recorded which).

The CDR3 coding sequence is TGCGCCAGCAGCCAAGATTCGGGGGGGCTGGGAGAGACCCAGTACTTC. Its translation is CASSQDSGGLGETQYF. The V call is TRBV4-1, the J call TRBJ2-5; 8 bases line up with TRBD2. The V gene's germline CDR1 is MGHRA and CDR2 YSYEKL. Trimming at V came to 0 bases and at J to 4 bases, leaving 7 bases not matched to a gene. This CDR3 contains 16 residues.